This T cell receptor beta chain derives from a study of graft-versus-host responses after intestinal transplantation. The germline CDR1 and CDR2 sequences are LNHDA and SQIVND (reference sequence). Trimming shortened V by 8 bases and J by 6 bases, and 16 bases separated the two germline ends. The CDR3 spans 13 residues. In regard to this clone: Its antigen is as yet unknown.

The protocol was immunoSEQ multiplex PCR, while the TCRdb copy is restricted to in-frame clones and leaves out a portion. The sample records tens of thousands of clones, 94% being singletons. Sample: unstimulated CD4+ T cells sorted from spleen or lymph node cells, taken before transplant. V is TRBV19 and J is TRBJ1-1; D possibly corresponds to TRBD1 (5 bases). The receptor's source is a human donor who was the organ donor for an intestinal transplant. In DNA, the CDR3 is TGTGCCAGTTTTCAGGGTGATCGGGCTGAAGCTTTCTTT. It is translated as CASFQGDRAEAFF.